These 7 T cell receptor beta chains originate from one sample sequenced in a study of cytomegalovirus exposure and HLA in healthy donors. PCR employed 60 Vbeta and 13 Jbeta primers. The protocol was immunoSEQ multiplex PCR, while the TCRdb copy is restricted to in-frame clones and leaves out a portion. The sample lists about 140,000 clones; 80% were seen once. Sequencing was carried out using PBMCs. Receptors originate from a man aged 50 to 60 in good health and CMV-seronegative.

The chain couples TRBV2 to TRBJ1-1; weak D call: TRBD1 (6 bases). With 4 bases removed from V and 7 bases from J, the gap between germline ends came to 16 bases. CDR3 length: 14 amino acids. The V gene's germline CDR1 is SNHLY and CDR2 FYNNEI. The CDR3, as DNA: TGTGCCAGCAGTGCGGACAGCACACACATTGAAGCTTTCTTT. Encoded protein: CASSADSTHIEAFF. The complete variable domain, with remaining parts taken from reference TRBV2 and TRBJ1-1, reads EPEVTQTPSHQVTQMGQEVILRCVPISNHLYFYWYRQILGQKVEFLVSFYNNEISEKSEIFDDQFSVERPDGSNFTLKIRSTKLEDSAMYFCASSADSTHIEAFFGQGTRLTVV.

This chain joins TRBV7-3 and TRBJ2-3, with D perhaps matching TRBD2 (6 bases). V shed 10 bases and J shed 0 bases, with 14 bases lying between them. The length of the CDR3 is 14 residues. CDR1 is SGHTA and CDR2 is FQGTGA in the germline V gene. CDR3: CATKGGVSTDTQYF. As DNA, the CDR3 is TGTGCCACCAAAGGAGGGGTTAGCACAGATACGCAGTATTTT. Using reference TRBV7-3 and TRBJ2-3 for the parts outside the CDR3, the full variable domain is GAGVSQTPSNKVTEKGKYVELRCDPISGHTALYWYRQSLGQGPEFLIYFQGTGAADDSGLPNDRFFAVRPEGSVSTLKIQRTERGDSAVYLCATKGGVSTDTQYFGPGTRLTVL.

The chain has TRBV5-1 and TRBJ2-5, with TRBD2 matching over 12 bases. V lost 5 bases to trimming and J lost 5 bases; unmatched junction nucleotides: 4. CDR3 size: 14 residues. Germline V CDR1 and CDR2: SGHRS, YFSETQ. The CDR3 DNA follows: TGCGCCAGCAGTTCTAGCGGGAGGGGTGAGACCCAGTACTTC. This encodes CASSSSGRGETQYF. Combining the CDR3 with reference TRBV5-1 and TRBJ2-5 gives the whole variable domain KAGVTQTPRYLIKTRGQQVTLSCSPISGHRSVSWYQQTPGQGLQFLFEYFSETQRNKGNFPGRFSGRQFSNSRSEMNVSTLELGDSALYLCASSSSGRGETQYFGPGTRLLVL.

The chain has TRBV19 and TRBJ1-2, with D possibly matching TRBD1 (5 bases). Trimming took 6 bases from V and 6 from J, leaving 11 bases between them. The germline gives CDR1 LNHDA, CDR2 SQIVND (reference sequence). This CDR3 has 12 residues. The CDR3 loop is CASREGWDGYTF. The CDR3 DNA sequence: TGTGCCAGTAGGGAGGGGTGGGATGGCTACACCTTC.

The V call is TRBV27, the J call TRBJ2-7; TRBD2 might be the D (5 bases). The CDR3 length is 16 residues. CDR1 and CDR2 (germline): MNHEY, SMNVEV (reference sequence). The V and J ends lost 4 bases and 1 base respectively, with 17 bases between them. CDR3 DNA sequence: TGTGCCAGCAGTTCCCAACGGACGGGGATTTCCTACGAGCAGTACTTC. This encodes CASSSQRTGISYEQYF.

The rearrangement uses TRBV7-9 and TRBJ2-5; 7 bases are a match to TRBD1. With 5 bases clipped from V and 4 bases from J, the junction kept 10 bases outside the gene matches. CDR1 and CDR2 (germline): SEHNR, FQNEAQ (reference sequence). This CDR3 is built from 15 residues. CDR3 residues: CASSLSDRVGETQYF. In nucleotides, the CDR3 is TGTGCCAGCAGCCTAAGCGACAGGGTTGGAGAGACCCAGTACTTC.

The chain is built from TRBV19 and TRBJ1-5, with TRBD1 matching 7 bases. V lost 7 bases and J lost 0; bases outside the gene matches: 9. This CDR3 contains 16 residues. Germline V gives CDR1 LNHDA, CDR2 SQIVND (reference sequence). The CDR3 sequence: CASKGQRSYSNQPQHF. The CDR3 DNA sequence: TGTGCCAGTAAGGGACAGAGGAGTTATAGCAATCAGCCCCAGCATTTT.